The 29 T cell receptor beta chains below all came from one sample that was sequenced in a study of blood T cell repertoires in COVID-19. The assay was immunoSEQ multiplex PCR, and TCRdb's table has in-frame clones only and misses some. This sample carries 250,000 to 300,000 clones, roughly 90% of them seen once, and the ten largest clones take approximately 11%. The sequenced sample was peripheral blood. Every receptor here comes from a woman aged 25 to 39 with COVID-19, enrolled during active disease.

A word on this clone: The sample carries other DNA sequences with the same CDR3. The chain links TRBV5-1 to TRBJ1-2; 8 positions match TRBD1. J gave up 4 bases and V 4 bases, and 6 bases lay outside the gene matches. Germline assignment: CDR1 SGHRS and CDR2 YFSETQ. The CDR3 covers 14 residues. The CDR3 here is CASSPGQGLYGYTF. Here the CDR3 DNA reads TGCGCCAGCAGCCCTGGACAGGGACTCTATGGCTACACCTTC.

The chain is built from TRBV18 and TRBJ2-2, with D possibly matching TRBD2 (5 bases). V shed 4 bases and J shed 2 bases, with 11 bases lying between them. The length of the CDR3 is 15 residues. Germline V gene lookup returns CDR1 KGHSH and CDR2 LQKENI. In DNA, the CDR3 is TGTGCCAGCTCACTTCCCGGGATTAACACCGGGGAGCTGTTTTTT. It encodes CASSLPGINTGELFF. The complete variable domain, with remaining parts taken from reference TRBV18 and TRBJ2-2, reads NAGVMQNPRHLVRRRGQEARLRCSPMKGHSHVYWYRQLPEEGLKFMVYLQKENIIDESGMPKERFSAEFPKEGPSILRIQQVVRGDSAAYFCASSLPGINTGELFFGEGSRLTVL.

In nucleotides, the CDR3 is TGTGCCAGTAGGGACAGGGCTAATGAAAAACTGTTTTTT. It specifies CASRDRANEKLFF. This chain uses TRBV19 with TRBJ1-4, with 8 nucleotides matching TRBD1. Losses at the gene ends were 6 bases for V and 3 bases for J; bases not matched to a gene: 0. Germline V gene data show CDR1 as LNHDA and CDR2 as SQIVND (reference sequence). The CDR3 runs 13 residues. Complete variable domain (other parts from reference TRBV19 and TRBJ1-4): DGGITQSPKYLFRKEGQNVTLSCEQNLNHDAMYWYRQDPGQGLRLIYYSQIVNDFQKGDIAEGYSVSREKKESFPLTVTSAQKNPTAFYLCASRDRANEKLFFGSGTQLSVL.

This CDR3 is CASSVSRDRGNSPLHF. The CDR3 DNA reads TGCGCCAGCAGCGTAAGCCGGGACAGGGGAAATTCACCCCTCCACTTT. The chain links TRBV4-3 to TRBJ1-6, with TRBD1 matching over 10 bases. CDR3 length: 16 residues. J gave up 7 bases and V 5 bases, and 8 bases lay outside the gene matches. The germline V gene encodes CDR1 LGHNA and CDR2 YSLEER.

The V and J genes are TRBV27 and TRBJ2-5; 9 bases agree with TRBD1. The V gene end was trimmed by 4 bases and the J gene end by 2 bases; junction bases not matched to a gene: 2. CDR1 and CDR2 from the germline V gene are MNHEY and SMNVEV (reference sequence). There are 14 residues in the CDR3. The CDR3 DNA sequence: TGTGCCAGCAGTTGGGACAGGGAACAAGAGACCCAGTACTTC. Protein: CASSWDREQETQYF.

The rearrangement uses TRBV5-1 and TRBJ2-5; 9 nucleotides agree with TRBD1. CDR1 is SGHRS and CDR2 is YFSETQ in the germline V gene. With 4 bases clipped from V and 5 bases from J, the junction kept 3 bases outside the gene matches. This CDR3 comprises 13 residues. The CDR3 loop is CASSPQGAETQYF. The CDR3 coding sequence is TGCGCCAGCAGCCCACAGGGGGCCGAGACCCAGTACTTC.

The V and J genes are TRBV10-3 and TRBJ1-1, with TRBD1 matching over 7 bases. The V and J ends lost 3 bases and 2 bases, in that order; junction bases with no gene match: 6. The germline CDR1 and CDR2 sequences are ENHRY and SYGVKD. The CDR3 is made up of 15 amino acids. CDR3 loop: CAISDSGGTNTEAFF. The CDR3 DNA sequence: TGTGCCATCAGTGACTCAGGGGGGACCAACACTGAAGCTTTCTTT.

The chain is built from TRBV13 and TRBJ1-4; D remains unclear. V lost 3 bases and J lost 7, with 12 bases in between. The CDR3 contains 14 residues. Germline CDR1 PRHDT, CDR2 FYEKMQ (reference sequence). The CDR3: CASSFPEDGEKLFF. The CDR3 nucleotides are TGTGCCAGCAGCTTCCCCGAGGATGGTGAAAAACTGTTTTTT.

This clone was seen only a few times. The chain uses TRBV24-1 and TRBJ1-2, with a weak D call TRBD1 (5 bases). The CDR3 is 15 residues long. V lost 5 bases and J lost 7, with 19 bases in between. From germline, CDR1 is KGHDR and CDR2 SFDVKD. CDR3 coding DNA: TGTGCCACCAGTGCCGACCCGCTTGGGCAGGGTGGCTACACCTTC. Translated, it gives CATSADPLGQGGYTF.

This clone is medium-sized within its sample. This sample also contains other DNA sequences that code for the same CDR3. J is TRBJ2-7 and V is TRBV19; TRBD1 is a possible D gene (6 bases). CDR1 is LNHDA, CDR2 SQIVND, per germline (reference sequence). The CDR3 sequence is 13 residues long. Trimming took off 1 base at V and 7 bases at J, with 11 bases between the two ends. CDR3 amino acids: CASSIGTAGEQYF. CDR3 coding DNA: TGTGCCAGTAGTATAGGGACAGCTGGGGAGCAGTACTTC.

The genes are TRBV30 and TRBJ2-7; 10 bases map to TRBD1. This CDR3 is 15 amino acids long. From germline, CDR1 is GTSNPN and CDR2 SVGIG (reference sequence). The junction had 6 bases not matched to a gene; V was cut back by 1 base and J by 3 bases. The DNA for the CDR3 is TGTGCCTGGAGTGGGGACAGGGGACTAAACTACGAGCAGTACTTC. This encodes CAWSGDRGLNYEQYF.

The chain has TRBV5-1 and TRBJ2-5; TRBD2 matches 11 bases. The CDR3 loop spans 17 amino acids. V dropped 4 bases and J dropped 5; count of bases not matched to a gene: 13. Germline loops: CDR1 SGHRS, CDR2 YFSETQ. Written as DNA, the CDR3 is TGCGCCAGCAGCCTCGGACTAGCGGGCCCACGGGGGGAGACCCAGTACTTC. This codes for CASSLGLAGPRGETQYF.

The V gene is TRBV2, the J gene TRBJ1-4, with D possibly matching TRBD1 (5 bases). Trimming took 1 base from V and 5 from J, leaving 17 bases between them. From germline, CDR1 is SNHLY and CDR2 FYNNEI. CDR3 size: 17 residues. The CDR3 region is CASSEEGSGIENEKLFF. DNA of the CDR3: TGTGCCAGCAGTGAAGAAGGGTCAGGGATCGAGAATGAAAAACTGTTTTTT. The entire variable domain, with the rest obtained from reference TRBV2 and TRBJ1-4, is as follows: EPEVTQTPSHQVTQMGQEVILRCVPISNHLYFYWYRQILGQKVEFLVSFYNNEISEKSEIFDDQFSVERPDGSNFTLKIRSTKLEDSAMYFCASSEEGSGIENEKLFFGSGTQLSVL.

The chain couples TRBV28 to TRBJ1-2; D is possibly TRBD1 (5 bases). V was trimmed by 9 bases and J by 3 bases, leaving 14 bases between them. CDR3 length: 13 amino acids. Looked up from germline, CDR1 is MDHEN and CDR2 is SYDVKM. CDR3 sequence: CASMDTQDYGYTF. As DNA, the CDR3 is TGTGCCAGTATGGACACCCAGGACTATGGCTACACCTTC.

V usage is TRBV21-1 and J usage is TRBJ2-5; the table's D call of TRBD2 was not tested on the DNA. TRBV21-1 is termed a pseudogene. This CDR3 comprises 17 residues. CDR3 DNA sequence: TGTGCCAGCAGCAAAGTTGGCCGTTCTAGGTTCCAAGAGACCCAGTACTTC. It yields the protein CASSKVGRSRFQETQYF.

This chain links TRBV9 with TRBJ2-7; TRBD1 matches at 7 bases. The CDR3 extends over 15 amino acids. The ends lost 3 bases at V and 5 bases at J; junction bases unmatched: 11. Germline assignment: CDR1 SGDLS and CDR2 YYNGEE. The CDR3 here is CASSAVGQSGDEQYF. The CDR3 region has the DNA TGTGCCAGCAGCGCGGTGGGACAGTCCGGAGACGAGCAGTACTTC.

This chain connects TRBV27 to TRBJ2-7, with 8 bases aligning to TRBD2. Germline V gene lookup returns CDR1 MNHEY and CDR2 SMNVEV (reference sequence). This CDR3 spans 15 amino acids. The V gene end was trimmed by 5 bases and the J gene end by 2 bases; junction bases not matched to a gene: 8. CDR3 DNA: TGTGCCAGCAGTCAGGCTAGCGGGTCCCCCTACGAGCAGTACTTC. It yields the protein CASSQASGSPYEQYF.

Only one count was recorded for this clone. The V and J genes are TRBV3-1 (or the pseudogene TRBV3-2) and TRBJ2-7, with D uncertain. The V end lost 6 bases, the J end lost 7 bases, and 10 bases lay between the germline ends. The CDR3 has 11 amino acids. CDR1 and CDR2 (germline): LGHDT, YNNKEL (reference sequence). Written as DNA, the CDR3 is TGTGCCAGCAGTTACAACGGGGAGCAGTACTTC. It specifies CASSYNGEQYF.

The V and J genes are TRBV30 and TRBJ2-1; 9 bases fit TRBD2. Losses at the gene ends were 0 bases for V and 8 bases for J; bases not matched to a gene: 17. CDR1 and CDR2 from the germline V gene are GTSNPN and SVGIG (reference sequence). The CDR3 length is 18 residues. CDR3: CAWSVPRRGGRAPYEQFF. CDR3 bases: TGTGCCTGGAGTGTACCCAGGCGGGGCGGGAGGGCCCCCTATGAGCAGTTCTTC. Combining the CDR3 with reference TRBV30 and TRBJ2-1 gives the whole variable domain SQTIHQWPATLVQPVGSPLSLECTVEGTSNPNLYWYRQAAGRGLQLLFYSVGIGQISSEVPQNLSASRPQDRQFILSSKKLLLSDSGFYLCAWSVPRRGGRAPYEQFFGPGTRLTVL.

This clone was found a few times. The rearrangement joins TRBV6-1 to TRBJ1-5; D is unresolved. V was cut by 1 base and J by 3 bases, with 4 bases left in between. The CDR3 extends over 13 amino acids. The germline gives CDR1 MNHNS, CDR2 SASEGT. The CDR3 here is CASSEVVNQPQHF. In DNA, the CDR3 is TGTGCCAGCAGTGAAGTCGTCAATCAGCCCCAGCATTTT.

The chain carries TRBV28 and TRBJ2-7; weak D call: TRBD1 (7 bases). Trimming removed 7 bases from V and 5 bases from J, with 12 bases in between. The CDR3 sequence is 12 residues long. CDR1 is MDHEN and CDR2 is SYDVKM in the germline V gene. CDR3 residues: CASTPGGNEQYF. The CDR3 nucleotides read TGTGCCAGCACCCCAGGGGGGAACGAGCAGTACTTC.

The chain is built from TRBV10-3 and TRBJ2-1, with 13 bases lining up with TRBD2. CDR3 size: 17 residues. Germline CDR1 and CDR2: ENHRY and SYGVKD. J lost 9 bases, V lost 2 bases, and 10 bases had no gene match. The CDR3: CAISEQTWTSGSFEQFF. DNA for the CDR3: TGTGCCATCAGTGAGCAAACCTGGACTAGCGGGAGTTTTGAGCAGTTCTTC.

The chain has TRBV27 and TRBJ1-2; 7 nucleotides match TRBD1. The V segment lost 6 bases and the J segment 3 bases; nucleotides outside the gene matches: 7. The germline CDR1 and CDR2 sequences are MNHEY and SMNVEV (reference sequence). CDR3 length equals 14 residues. Here the CDR3 reads CASSPITGDYGYTF. CDR3 in DNA: TGTGCCAGCAGCCCGATTACAGGGGACTATGGCTACACCTTC.

The gene calls are TRBV4-2 and TRBJ1-2; D is ambiguous. V was clipped by 1 base and J by 2 bases, with 14 bases between them. The CDR3 spans 16 residues. Germline V gives CDR1 LGHNA, CDR2 YNFKEQ. The DNA of the CDR3 is TGTGCCAGCAGCCAAGGGAGGGCGGCCACCAACTATGGCTACACCTTC. Its translation: CASSQGRAATNYGYTF.

The chain is built from TRBV6-5 and TRBJ2-7; a weak D match, TRBD1 (5 bases). Between the trimmed V and J ends, which lost 6 bases and 6 bases, there was a span of 15 bases. Germline CDR1 MNHEY, CDR2 SVGAGI. The CDR3 is 13 residues long. In DNA form, the CDR3 reads TGTGCCAGCAGCTCAGGGAAACTCCTCGAGCAGTACTTC. Amino acids: CASSSGKLLEQYF.

The V and J genes are TRBV21-1 and TRBJ1-1; TRBD1 is the table's D call, not checked against the DNA. TRBV21-1 is marked as a pseudogene. The CDR3 is 13 residues long. DNA for the CDR3: TGTGCCAGCAGCAAAAAGGGGAAGGCTGAAGCTTTCTTT. Amino acids: CASSKKGKAEAFF.

The gene calls are TRBV7-9 and TRBJ1-1; D gene uncertain. Germline V CDR1 and CDR2: SEHNR, FQNEAQ (reference sequence). This CDR3 contains 12 residues. Trimming cost V 5 bases and J 11 bases, with 15 bases left between them. CDR3 protein: CASSPSGLYAFF. The CDR3 region has the DNA TGTGCCAGCAGCCCCAGTGGGCTTTACGCTTTCTTT. Combining the CDR3 with reference TRBV7-9 and TRBJ1-1 gives the whole variable domain DTGVSQNPRHKITKRGQNVTFRCDPISEHNRLYWYRQTLGQGPEFLTYFQNEAQLEKSRLLSDRFSAERPKGSFSTLEIQRTEQGDSAMYLCASSPSGLYAFFGQGTRLTVV.

Worth noting for this clone: The identical CDR3 is also encoded by other nucleotide sequences in the sample. This sequence joins TRBV3-1 (or the pseudogene TRBV3-2) and TRBJ2-2, with 7 nucleotides matching TRBD2. The germline V gene has CDR1 LGHDT and CDR2 YNNKEL (reference sequence). The junction had 0 bases not matched to a gene; V was cut back by 1 base and J by 4 bases. The CDR3 is 14 residues long. CDR3 sequence reads: CASSQGLATGELFF. In DNA, the CDR3 is TGTGCCAGCAGCCAAGGACTAGCCACCGGGGAGCTGTTTTTT.

This chain connects TRBV7-9 to TRBJ2-5, with 7 bases aligning to TRBD1. V shed 6 bases, J shed 0 bases, and the junction held 16 bases outside the gene matches. The CDR3 is 18 amino acids. Germline CDR1 is SEHNR and CDR2 is FQNEAQ (reference sequence). The DNA for the CDR3 is TGTGCCAGCAGTTTTAGGGGGCGCGGGCTGCGCCACCAAGAGACCCAGTACTTC. This translates into CASSFRGRGLRHQETQYF.